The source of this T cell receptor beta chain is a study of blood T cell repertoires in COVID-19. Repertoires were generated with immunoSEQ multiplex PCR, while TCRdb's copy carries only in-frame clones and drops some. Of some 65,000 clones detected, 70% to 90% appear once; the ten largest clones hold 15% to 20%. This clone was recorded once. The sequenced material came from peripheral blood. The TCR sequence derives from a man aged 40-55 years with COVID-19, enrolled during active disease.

The CDR3 region is CAWAGSSYEQYF. The CDR3 DNA reads TGTGCCTGGGCAGGGTCTTCCTACGAGCAGTACTTC. This chain connects TRBV30 to TRBJ2-7; maybe TRBD1 (5 bases). Trimming shortened V by 5 bases and J by 1 base, and 9 bases separated the two germline ends. This CDR3 is 12 amino acids long. CDR1 is GTSNPN and CDR2 is SVGIG in the germline V gene (reference sequence). Full variable domain (outside the CDR3, taken from reference TRBV30 and TRBJ2-7): SQTIHQWPATLVQPVGSPLSLECTVEGTSNPNLYWYRQAAGRGLQLLFYSVGIGQISSEVPQNLSASRPQDRQFILSSKKLLLSDSGFYLCAWAGSSYEQYFGPGTRLTVT.